A few counts support the clone carrying this T cell receptor beta chain. Its cognate antigen is unknown. The data are from a study of vaccination and CD4 T cells after COVID-19. Findings of the study overall: Median SARS-CoV-2-reactive clonotype numbers rose nonsignificantly, about 20 to 38.

TCRdb re-called the PCR reads with MiXCR, one entry per CDR3 protein. The sample yields about 15,000 distinct CDR3 sequences, over 65% seen once. Trimming shortened V by 1 base and J by 1 base, and 10 bases separated the two germline ends. Germline V CDR1 and CDR2: DFQATT, SNEGSKA (reference sequence). The CDR3 contains 14 residues. This clonotype was obtained from a human donor who had recovered from COVID-19. This chain links TRBV20-1 with TRBJ1-1; no firm D call. The material was CD4+ T cells from blood, obtained after SARS-CoV-2 vaccination. In nucleotides, the CDR3 is TGCAGTGCTAGAGTCGCGACGGGGAACACTGAAGCTTTCTTT. It codes for CSARVATGNTEAFF.